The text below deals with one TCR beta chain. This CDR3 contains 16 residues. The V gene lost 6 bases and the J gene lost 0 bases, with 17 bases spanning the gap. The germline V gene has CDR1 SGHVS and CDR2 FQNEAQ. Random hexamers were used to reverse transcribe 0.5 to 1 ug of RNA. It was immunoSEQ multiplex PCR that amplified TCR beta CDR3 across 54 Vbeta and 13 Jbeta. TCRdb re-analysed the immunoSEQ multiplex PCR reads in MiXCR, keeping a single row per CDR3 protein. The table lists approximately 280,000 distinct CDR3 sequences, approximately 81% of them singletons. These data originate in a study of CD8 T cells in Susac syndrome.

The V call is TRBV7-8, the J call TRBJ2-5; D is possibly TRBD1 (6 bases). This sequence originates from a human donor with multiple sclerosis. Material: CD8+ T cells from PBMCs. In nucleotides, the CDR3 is TGTGCCAGCAGAGACACCCGGGACACCGACCAAGAGACCCAGTACTTC. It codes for CASRDTRDTDQETQYF.